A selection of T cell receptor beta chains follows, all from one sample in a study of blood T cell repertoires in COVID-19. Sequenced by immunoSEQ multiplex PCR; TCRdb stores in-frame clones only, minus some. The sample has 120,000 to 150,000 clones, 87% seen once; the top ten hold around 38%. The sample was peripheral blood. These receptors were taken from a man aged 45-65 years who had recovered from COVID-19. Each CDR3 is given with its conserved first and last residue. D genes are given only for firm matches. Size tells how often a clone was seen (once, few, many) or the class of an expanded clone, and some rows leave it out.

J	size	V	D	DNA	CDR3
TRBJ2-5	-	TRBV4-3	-	TGCGCCAGCAGCCAAAATGGACAGGGAGGGGTAGAGACCCAGTACTTC	CASSQNGQGGVETQYF
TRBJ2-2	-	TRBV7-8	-	TGTGCCAGCAGCTTAGGCCTTAGCAGCACCGGGGAGCTGTTTTTT	CASSLGLSSTGELFF
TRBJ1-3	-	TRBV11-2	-	TGTGCCAGCATCAGGCAGGGTGGAAACACCATATATTTT	CASIRQGGNTIYF
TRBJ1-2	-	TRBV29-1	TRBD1	TGCAGCGTTCACAGGGGGCAATACTATGGCTACACCTTC	CSVHRGQYYGYTF
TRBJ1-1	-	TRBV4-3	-	TGCGCCAGCAGCTCCGGGGGGGGAACTGAAGCTTTCTTT	CASSSGGGTEAFF
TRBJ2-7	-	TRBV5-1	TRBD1	TGCGCCAGCAGCCTGGACAGGGCCGAGCAGTACTTC	CASSLDRAEQYF
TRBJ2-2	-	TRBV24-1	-	TGTGCCACCAGTGATGATCAGGGGTCCGGGGAGCTGTTTTTT	CATSDDQGSGELFF
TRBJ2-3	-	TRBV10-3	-	TGTGCCATCAGTGATTCAGGCACAGATACGCAGTATTTT	CAISDSGTDTQYF
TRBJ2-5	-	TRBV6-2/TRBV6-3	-	TGTGCCAGCAGTTACTCGATCCCTGAGGGGGAGGGACCAGAGACCCAGTACTTC	CASSYSIPEGEGPETQYF
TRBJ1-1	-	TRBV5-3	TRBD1	TGTGCCAGAAGCCCCAGACAGGGGGCTGAAGCTTTCTTT	CARSPRQGAEAFF
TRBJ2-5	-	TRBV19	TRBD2	TGTGCCAGTAGTTCGCGGGGGACGCAAGAGACCCAGTACTTC	CASSSRGTQETQYF
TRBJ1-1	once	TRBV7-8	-	TGTGCCAGCAGCCCATCACGAGTATCCGGTGAAGCTTTCTTT	CASSPSRVSGEAFF
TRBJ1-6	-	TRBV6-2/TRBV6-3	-	TGTGCCAGCAGCCGCGCCAGGGCCTCACCCCTCCACTTT	CASSRARASPLHF
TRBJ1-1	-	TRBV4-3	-	TGCGCCAGCAGCCAAAATGAGGGTGAAGCTTTCTTT	CASSQNEGEAFF
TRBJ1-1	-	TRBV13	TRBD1	TGTGCCAGCAGCTCAACGGACAGGGGGCATACTGAAGCTTTCTTT	CASSSTDRGHTEAFF
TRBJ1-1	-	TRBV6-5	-	TGTGCCAGCAGTTACTCAACAGACCGGAACACTGAAGCTTTCTTT	CASSYSTDRNTEAFF
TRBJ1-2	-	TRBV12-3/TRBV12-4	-	TGTGCCAGCAGAAGCGGGGGGAGCTATGGCTACACCTTC	CASRSGGSYGYTF
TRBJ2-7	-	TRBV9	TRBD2	TGTGCCAGCAGCGTAGGTCTTGGCACTAGCGGGGGATCCTACGAGCAGTACTTC	CASSVGLGTSGGSYEQYF
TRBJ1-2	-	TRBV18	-	TGTGCCAGCTCACCTACCGTGACCGGGTTAGACGGCTACACCTTC	CASSPTVTGLDGYTF
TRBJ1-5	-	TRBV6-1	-	TGTGCCAGCAGTGAAGTGGGCGGGCTTCAGCCCCAGCATTTT	CASSEVGGLQPQHF